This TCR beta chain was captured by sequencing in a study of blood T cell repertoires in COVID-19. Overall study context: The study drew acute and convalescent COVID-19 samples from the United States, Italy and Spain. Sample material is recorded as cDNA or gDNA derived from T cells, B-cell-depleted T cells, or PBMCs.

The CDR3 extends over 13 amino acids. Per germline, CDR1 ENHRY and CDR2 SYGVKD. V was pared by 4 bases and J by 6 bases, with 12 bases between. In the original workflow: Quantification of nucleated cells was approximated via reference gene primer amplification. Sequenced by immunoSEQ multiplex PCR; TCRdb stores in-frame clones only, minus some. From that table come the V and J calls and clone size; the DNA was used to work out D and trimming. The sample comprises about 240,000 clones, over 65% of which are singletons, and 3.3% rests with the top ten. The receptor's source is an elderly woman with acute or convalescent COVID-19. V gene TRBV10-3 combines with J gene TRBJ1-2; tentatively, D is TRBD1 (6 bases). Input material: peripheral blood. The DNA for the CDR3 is TGTGCCATCAGTGTAGGGGGTTATGATGGCTACACCTTC. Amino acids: CAISVGGYDGYTF.